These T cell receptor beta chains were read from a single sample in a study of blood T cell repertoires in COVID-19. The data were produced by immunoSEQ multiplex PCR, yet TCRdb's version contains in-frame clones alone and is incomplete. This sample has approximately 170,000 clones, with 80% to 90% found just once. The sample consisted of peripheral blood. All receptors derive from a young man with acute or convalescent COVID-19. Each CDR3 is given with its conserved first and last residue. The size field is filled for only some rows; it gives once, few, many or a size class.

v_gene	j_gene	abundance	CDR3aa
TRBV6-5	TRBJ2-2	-	CASRQDRVNTGELFF
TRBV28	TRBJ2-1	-	CASRNRVHEQFF
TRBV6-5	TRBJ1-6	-	CASLRGDVNSPLHF
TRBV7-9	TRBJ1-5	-	CASSLVTSNQPQHF
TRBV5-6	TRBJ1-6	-	CASSPVPGQSNSPLHF
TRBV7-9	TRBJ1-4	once	CASSLGGAPEKLFF
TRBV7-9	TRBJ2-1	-	CASSYRGGYNEQFF
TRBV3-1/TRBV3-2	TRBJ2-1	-	CASSLLGGQFF
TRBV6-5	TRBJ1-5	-	CASSYSLNSNQPQHF
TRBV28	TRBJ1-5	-	CASSSSGTGYSNQPQHF
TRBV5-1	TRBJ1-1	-	CASRIQTTMNTEAFF
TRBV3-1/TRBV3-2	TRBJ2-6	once	CASSQDWAGANVLTF
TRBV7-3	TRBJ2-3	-	CASSRLSGGTDTQYF
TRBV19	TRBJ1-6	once	CASRGGSPLHF
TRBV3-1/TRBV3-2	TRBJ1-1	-	CASSPEAGKSRAFF
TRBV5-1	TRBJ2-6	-	CASSLASEPSKRGANVLTF
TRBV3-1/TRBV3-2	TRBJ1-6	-	CASSYRELNSPLHF
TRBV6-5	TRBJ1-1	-	CASTSHTKNTEAFF
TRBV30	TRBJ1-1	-	CAWSVWSGKEAFF
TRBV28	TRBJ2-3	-	CASSLHFTDTQYF
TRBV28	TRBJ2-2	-	CASSETGAGELFF
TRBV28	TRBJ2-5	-	CASSLLGSGGQETQYF
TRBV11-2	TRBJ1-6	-	CASSLASSGSSYNSPLHF
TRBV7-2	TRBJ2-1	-	CASSLGRGEYNEQFF
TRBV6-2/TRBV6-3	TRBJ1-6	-	CASSSRQSYNSPLHF
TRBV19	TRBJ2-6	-	CASSDQVSGANVLTF
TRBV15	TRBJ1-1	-	CATSRTLEHLNTEAFF
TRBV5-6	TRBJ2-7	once	CASSWNLGTGRWDYEQYF
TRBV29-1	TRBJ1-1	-	CSVGDRTAFF
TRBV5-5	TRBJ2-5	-	CASSFAASRGGQETQYF
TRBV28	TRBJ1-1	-	CASSFTLTFVSNTEAFF
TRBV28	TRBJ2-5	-	CASTLAGAETQYF
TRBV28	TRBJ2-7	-	CASKDRQPYEQYF
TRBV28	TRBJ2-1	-	CASGWGVKSHEQFF
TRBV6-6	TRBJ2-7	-	CASSRRPGTSGGASPEQYF
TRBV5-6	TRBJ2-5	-	CASTHSLALAGGVETQYF
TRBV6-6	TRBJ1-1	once	CASSYTQGEAFF
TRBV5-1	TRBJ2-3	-	CASSLALTTDTQYF
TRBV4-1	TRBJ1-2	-	CASSLENRGLRGYTF
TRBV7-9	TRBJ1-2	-	CASSSPQAGYTF
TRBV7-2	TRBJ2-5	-	CASSLSSWAGGPETQYF
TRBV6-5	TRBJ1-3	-	CASSYLYSGNTIYF
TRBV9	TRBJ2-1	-	CASSEGLAGTYNEQFF
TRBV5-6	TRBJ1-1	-	CASSVQGRNTEAFF
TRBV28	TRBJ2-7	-	CASSFLSYEQYF
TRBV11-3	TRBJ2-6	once	CASSPGQGTSGANVLTF
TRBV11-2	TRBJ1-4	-	CASSLAPNEKLFF
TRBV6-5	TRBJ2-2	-	CASSYSIYRGSGELFF
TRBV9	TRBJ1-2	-	CASSAIRQVDGYTF
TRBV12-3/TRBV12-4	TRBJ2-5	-	CASRNLQGDQYF
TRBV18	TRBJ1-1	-	CASSPPTGGGEAFF